Reported below is one T cell receptor (beta chain). Its antigen remains unknown. In the PCR, 60 Vbeta and 13 Jbeta primers were used. The assay was immunoSEQ multiplex PCR, and TCRdb's table has in-frame clones only and misses some. The sample holds some 90,000 clones, 70% to 80% seen once. The sample is drawn from a study of cytomegalovirus exposure and HLA in healthy donors. General study results and limits: Presence/absence comparisons presumed near-even sequencing depth among donors.

With 4 bases removed from V and 1 base from J, the gap between germline ends came to 20 bases. CDR1 and CDR2 from the germline V gene are SGHRS and YFSETQ. The CDR3 has 17 residues. Sequencing was performed on PBMCs. This chain connects TRBV5-1 to TRBJ1-1; unclear D gene. This sequence originates from a woman aged 45-59 years in good health and CMV-seropositive. The CDR3 DNA reads TGCGCCAGCAGCCCCCAGGCTGGCAGATTGAAGAACACTGAAGCTTTCTTT. As protein: CASSPQAGRLKNTEAFF.